This T cell receptor beta chain was captured in a study of post-analysis software for immune sequencing data. About the study: Clinical courses comprised relapsing-remitting, secondary progressive and progressive-relapsing multiple sclerosis. Study results and limitations: Normalized Chao1 diversity was significantly lower in multiple sclerosis patients than in controls. About five TRBV segments appeared more often in patients than in controls, and TRBV5-6, TRBV5-1 and TRBV20-1 were among these. Samples prepared in the same batch strongly co-clustered by F measure.

Unique molecular identifiers were built into the TCR beta cDNA libraries. Out of 1 to 10 million T cells, roughly 0.5 million cDNA molecules were generated. TCRdb re-analysed the PCR reads in MiXCR, keeping a single row per CDR3 protein. There are hundreds of thousands of distinct CDR3 sequences in the sample; less than 40% occur only once, and approximately 7.7% lies in the top ten. To note about this clonotype: Antigen unknown.

CDR1 is ENHRY, CDR2 SYGVKD, per germline. This CDR3 region has 13 residues. Trimming cost V 7 bases and J 0 bases, with 9 bases left between them. The V call is TRBV10-3, the J call TRBJ1-1; D unresolved. The sample consisted of blood. The clonotype was recovered from a girl aged 2-10 years with multiple sclerosis. The CDR3 sequence: CAITDTVNTEAFF. For the CDR3, the DNA is TGTGCCATCACCGACACGGTGAACACTGAAGCTTTCTTT.